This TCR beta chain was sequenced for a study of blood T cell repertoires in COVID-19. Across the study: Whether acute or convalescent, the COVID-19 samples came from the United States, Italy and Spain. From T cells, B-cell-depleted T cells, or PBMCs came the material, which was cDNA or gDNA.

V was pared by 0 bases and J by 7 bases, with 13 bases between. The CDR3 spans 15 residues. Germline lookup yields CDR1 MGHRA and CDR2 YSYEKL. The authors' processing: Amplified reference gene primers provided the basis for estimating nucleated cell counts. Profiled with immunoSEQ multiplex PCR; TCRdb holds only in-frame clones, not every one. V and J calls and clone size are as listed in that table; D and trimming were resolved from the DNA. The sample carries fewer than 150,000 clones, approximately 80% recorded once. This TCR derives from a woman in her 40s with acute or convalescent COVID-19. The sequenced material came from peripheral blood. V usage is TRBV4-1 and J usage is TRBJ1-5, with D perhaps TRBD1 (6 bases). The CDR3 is CASSQEGQGYQPQHF. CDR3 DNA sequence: TGCGCCAGCAGCCAAGAGGGGCAGGGGTACCAGCCCCAGCATTTT.